The 17 T cell receptor beta chains below were found in one sample sequenced in a study of CD8+ T cells in alopecia areata. Extracted from the samples, RNA was reverse transcribed into cDNA to serve as the sequencing template. Here immunoSEQ multiplex PCR was the method, and the copy in TCRdb shows in-frame clones only, minus some. Of 150,000 to 200,000 clones in the sample, about 63% were seen once. The source was CD4+ T cells sorted from blood, collected at week 0. The receptors originated from a human donor with alopecia areata.

J is TRBJ2-7 and V is TRBV29-1; no reliable D call. CDR1 and CDR2 (germline): SQVTM, ANQGSEA. The CDR3 totals 16 residues. Trimming stripped 4 bases from V and 2 bases from J, with 21 bases between. The CDR3 coding sequence is TGCAGCGTTGTAGAAGACGCAAGGCACGACCCCTACGAGCAGTACTTC. The encoded protein is CSVVEDARHDPYEQYF.

J is TRBJ2-5 and V is TRBV14, with D possibly TRBD1 on 6 matching bases. Trimming shortened V by 5 bases and J by 1 base, and 8 bases separated the two germline ends. The CDR3 loop spans 13 amino acids. Per the germline V gene, CDR1 is SGHDN and CDR2 is FVKESK. CDR3 sequence reads: CASSWGLQETQYF. The DNA for the CDR3 is TGTGCCAGCAGCTGGGGGCTCCAAGAGACCCAGTACTTC.

The rearrangement links TRBV29-1 to TRBJ1-1; 9 positions match TRBD1. This CDR3 comprises 14 residues. Germline V gene data show CDR1 as SQVTM and CDR2 as ANQGSEA. V lost 4 bases and J lost 3; bases outside the gene matches: 6. The CDR3 sequence: CSVVGRQGDTEAFF. CDR3 sequence (DNA): TGCAGCGTTGTTGGTCGACAGGGGGACACTGAAGCTTTCTTT.

This clone was counted a few times. The genes are TRBV15 and TRBJ1-2; D uncertain. Looked up from germline, CDR1 is LNHNV and CDR2 is YYDKDF (reference sequence). The germline V and J ends were trimmed by 0 bases and 2 bases, with 10 bases remaining between them. This CDR3 spans 15 amino acids. The CDR3 DNA reads as TGTGCCACCAGCAGAGATGTCCAGGCGAACTATGGCTACACCTTC. Encoded protein: CATSRDVQANYGYTF.

This clone has only one observation. In this CDR3 the conserved last residue, phenylalanine or tryptophan, is missing, so a read error is likely. No DNA is shown, since the ends of the CDR3 on it are uncertain; the CDR3 is the one TCRdb lists. This rearrangement joins TRBV27 to TRBJ1-2. Per germline, CDR1 MNHEY and CDR2 SMNVEV (reference sequence). The CDR3 is 11 amino acids long, termini counted. The CDR3 loop reads CASSLEYGGDI.

The DNA for the CDR3 is TGTGCCAGCAGCGTAGAGGCAGGGGGCTACGAGCAGTACTTC. Its translation: CASSVEAGGYEQYF. The rearrangement links TRBV9 to TRBJ2-7, with 7 bases matching TRBD1. V dropped 0 bases and J dropped 3; count of bases not matched to a gene: 3. Germline loops: CDR1 SGDLS, CDR2 YYNGEE. The CDR3 consists of 14 residues.

The chain joins TRBV15 to TRBJ1-1; D uncertain. The CDR3 spans 15 residues. The V end was cut by 0 bases, the J end by 1 base, with 9 bases between. Germline CDR1 LNHNV, CDR2 YYDKDF (reference sequence). The CDR3 sequence is CATSRDGWRNTEAFF. As DNA, the CDR3 is TGTGCCACCAGCAGAGATGGGTGGAGGAACACTGAAGCTTTCTTT.

V and J are TRBV7-2 and TRBJ2-1; 8 bases are shared with TRBD2. Losses at the gene ends were 3 bases for V and 14 bases for J; bases not matched to a gene: 9. Germline loops: CDR1 SGHTA, CDR2 FQGNSA. The length of the CDR3 is 13 residues. The DNA of the CDR3 is TGTGCCAGCAGCTTCCTAGCGGGTTCCAGGGAGTTCTTC. Translating gives CASSFLAGSREFF.

This clone was observed a handful of times. The CDR3 is CASSERETQYF. The DNA for the CDR3 is TGCGCCAGCAGTGAGCGAGAGACCCAGTACTTC. The chain carries TRBV10-2 and TRBJ2-5; D gene uncertain. Germline V gene data show CDR1 as WSHSY and CDR2 as SAAADI. This CDR3 is built from 11 residues. V lost 2 bases and J lost 4, with 2 bases in between.

The genes are TRBV11-2 and TRBJ2-2; the D gene is possibly TRBD2 (5 bases). In germline, CDR1 is SGHAT, CDR2 FQNNGV. V was clipped by 1 base and J by 1 base, with 7 bases between them. The CDR3 totals 15 residues. CDR3 coding DNA: TGTGCCAGCAGCTTAGGAGGGAGGAACACCGGGGAGCTGTTTTTT. This translates into CASSLGGRNTGELFF.

The chain is built from TRBV6-6 and TRBJ2-3, with 10 positions matching TRBD2. The CDR3 runs 16 residues. The V segment lost 6 bases and the J segment 2 bases; nucleotides outside the gene matches: 8. In germline, CDR1 is MNHNY, CDR2 SVGAGI (reference sequence). The CDR3 loop is CASRERGGLFTDTQYF. The CDR3 bases are TGTGCCAGCAGGGAGCGGGGGGGCCTCTTCACAGATACGCAGTATTTT.

The chain joins TRBV11-2 to TRBJ1-2; the match to TRBD1 covers 7 bases. V was pared by 0 bases and J by 4 bases, with 5 bases of the junction left unmatched. The CDR3 loop spans 15 amino acids. Germline CDR1 is SGHAT and CDR2 is FQNNGV. The CDR3 DNA is TGTGCCAGCAGCTTAGATTACGGGACAGCCTATGGCTACACCTTC. Translated: CASSLDYGTAYGYTF.

This clone has a handful of counts. The chain has TRBV6-5 and TRBJ1-2; D remains unclear. The ends were cut back, 0 bases at V and 7 bases at J, with 12 bases in the middle. Germline V lookup: CDR1 MNHEY, CDR2 SVGAGI. The CDR3 has 14 residues. CDR3 DNA sequence: TGTGCCAGCAGTTACTCGTTCGTGGGAGGTGGCTACACCTTC. Translating it yields CASSYSFVGGGYTF.

The genes are TRBV6-6 and TRBJ2-1; 10 bases align to TRBD2. Germline trimming cut 6 bases from V and 8 bases from J; bases unmatched to any gene: 13. Germline V lookup: CDR1 MNHNY, CDR2 SVGAGI (reference sequence). The CDR3 loop spans 16 amino acids. The CDR3 protein is CASSELWTSGAHEQFF. Written as DNA, the CDR3 is TGTGCCAGCAGCGAACTTTGGACTAGCGGCGCCCATGAGCAGTTCTTC.

The chain has TRBV30 and TRBJ2-2; 11 positions match TRBD2. The CDR3 has 15 residues. V was pared by 3 bases and J by 3 bases, with 3 bases of the junction left unmatched. Germline V gene data show CDR1 as GTSNPN and CDR2 as SVGIG (reference sequence). In DNA form, the CDR3 reads TGTGCCTGGAGACTAGCGGGGGCCTACACCGGGGAGCTGTTTTTT. Its translation: CAWRLAGAYTGELFF.

The gene calls are TRBV6-6 and TRBJ2-3, with 8 bases fitting TRBD1. This CDR3 comprises 15 residues. V was pared by 7 bases and J by 1 base, with 7 bases of the junction left unmatched. The V gene's germline CDR1 is MNHNY and CDR2 SVGAGI (reference sequence). The CDR3 sequence is CASTPPGQGTDTQYF. The CDR3 nucleotides are TGTGCCAGCACCCCGCCGGGACAGGGCACAGATACGCAGTATTTT.

CDR3 region: CASSYQTGKGETQYF. In nucleotides, the CDR3 is TGCGCCAGCAGCTACCAGACAGGGAAGGGCGAGACCCAGTACTTC. V is TRBV5-1 and J is TRBJ2-5, with 7 bases aligning to TRBD1. J was trimmed by 5 bases and V by 3 bases; bases with no gene match: 10. Germline V CDR1 and CDR2: SGHRS, YFSETQ. CDR3 length: 15 residues.